A single T cell receptor beta chain is shown here with its context. The data belong to a study of blood T cell repertoires in COVID-19. Study-level background: Specimens from acute and convalescent COVID-19 originated in the United States, Italy and Spain. T cells, B-cell-depleted T cells, or PBMCs provided the cDNA or gDNA that served as material.

Sequencing was performed with immunoSEQ multiplex PCR; in TCRdb, only in-frame clones are kept and a portion is missing. The sample includes 190,000 or so clones, around 86% of them seen just once. Each recovered donor of Cohort 3 presented with two negative PCRs, clearance, or symptom resolution. Between the trimmed V and J ends, which lost 0 bases and 5 bases, there was a span of 11 bases. CDR1 and CDR2 from the germline V gene are LGHDT and YNNKEL (reference sequence). The CDR3 length is 15 residues. This chain connects TRBV3-1 (or the pseudogene TRBV3-2) to TRBJ2-1; D unclear. The source is a young woman who had recovered from COVID-19. The specimen was PBMCs or T cells enriched from blood (not recorded which). The CDR3: CASSQDYPGNNEQFF. In DNA, the CDR3 is TGTGCCAGCAGCCAAGATTATCCAGGAAACAATGAGCAGTTCTTC.